Listed below are T cell receptor beta chains from one sample, sequenced in a study of cytomegalovirus exposure and HLA in healthy donors. The data were produced by immunoSEQ multiplex PCR, yet TCRdb's version contains in-frame clones alone and is incomplete. In the table there are roughly 220,000 clones, approximately 88% of which are singletons. Sequencing used PBMCs. The receptors here all came from a woman aged 25 to 39 in good health and CMV-seropositive. CDR3s include the opening cysteine and the closing phenylalanine or tryptophan. The D gene is left open where the match is weak. Part of the rows lack a size; the others show once, few, many or a class for expanded clones.

cdr3_aa: CASSLEQEAFF
cdr3_nt: TGTGCCAGCAGCCTAGAACAGGAAGCTTTCTTT
clone_size: NA
d_call: NA
v_call: TRBV6-1
j_call: TRBJ1-1

cdr3_aa: CASSLVTAGLNEQFF
cdr3_nt: TGTGCTAGCAGCTTAGTAACAGCGGGATTGAATGAGCAGTTCTTC
clone_size: NA
d_call: TRBD2
v_call: TRBV7-7
j_call: TRBJ2-1

cdr3_aa: CASSVGGIAYGYTF
cdr3_nt: TGTGCCAGCAGCGTCGGGGGGATTGCCTATGGCTACACCTTC
clone_size: NA
d_call: NA
v_call: TRBV9
j_call: TRBJ1-2

cdr3_aa: CASSFIAGSSDTQYF
cdr3_nt: TGTGCCAGCAGTTTCATAGCCGGATCTTCAGATACGCAGTATTTT
clone_size: NA
d_call: NA
v_call: TRBV27
j_call: TRBJ2-3

cdr3_aa: CATQGGSSYEQYF
cdr3_nt: TGTGCCACCCAAGGGGGGAGCTCCTACGAGCAGTACTTC
clone_size: NA
d_call: NA
v_call: TRBV6-5
j_call: TRBJ2-7

cdr3_aa: CASSPGQVVEKLFF
cdr3_nt: TGTGCCAGCTCACCGGGACAGGTCGTTGAAAAACTGTTTTTT
clone_size: few
d_call: TRBD1
v_call: TRBV18
j_call: TRBJ1-4

cdr3_aa: CASSGTDSDYGYTF
cdr3_nt: TGTGCCAGCTCGGGGACGGATTCGGACTATGGCTACACCTTC
clone_size: NA
d_call: NA
v_call: TRBV13
j_call: TRBJ1-2

cdr3_aa: CASSADSPSVTEAFF
cdr3_nt: TGTGCCAGCAGTGCGGACAGCCCTTCGGTGACTGAAGCTTTCTTT
clone_size: NA
d_call: NA
v_call: TRBV6-5
j_call: TRBJ1-1

cdr3_aa: CATRLAGESDTQYF
cdr3_nt: TGTGCCACCCGACTAGCGGGAGAATCAGATACGCAGTATTTT
clone_size: NA
d_call: TRBD2
v_call: TRBV2
j_call: TRBJ2-3

cdr3_aa: CASSYQNRGNEQYF
cdr3_nt: TGTGCCAGCAGTTATCAAAACAGGGGAAACGAGCAGTACTTC
clone_size: NA
d_call: TRBD1
v_call: TRBV6-5
j_call: TRBJ2-7

cdr3_aa: CASSYSREGRQPQHF
cdr3_nt: TGTGCCAGCAGTTATTCCAGGGAGGGGCGTCAGCCCCAGCATTTT
clone_size: NA
d_call: NA
v_call: TRBV6-5
j_call: TRBJ1-5

cdr3_aa: CAIKSQGASGANVLTF
cdr3_nt: TGTGCCATCAAGAGTCAGGGGGCATCTGGGGCCAACGTCCTGACTTTC
clone_size: NA
d_call: TRBD1
v_call: TRBV10-3
j_call: TRBJ2-6

cdr3_aa: CSASRGYEQYF
cdr3_nt: TGCAGTGCTAGCCGCGGCTACGAGCAGTACTTC
clone_size: NA
d_call: NA
v_call: TRBV20-1
j_call: TRBJ2-7

cdr3_aa: CASSYQGGSYNEQFF
cdr3_nt: TGCGCCAGCAGCTATCAGGGAGGGTCCTACAATGAGCAGTTCTTC
clone_size: NA
d_call: TRBD2
v_call: TRBV5-1
j_call: TRBJ2-1

cdr3_aa: CASSQGWGVQETQYF
cdr3_nt: TGCGCCAGCAGCCAAGGGTGGGGGGTACAAGAGACCCAGTACTTC
clone_size: NA
d_call: NA
v_call: TRBV4-3
j_call: TRBJ2-5

cdr3_aa: CSARDRSEAFF
cdr3_nt: TGCAGTGCTAGAGATAGAAGTGAAGCTTTCTTT
clone_size: few
d_call: NA
v_call: TRBV20-1
j_call: TRBJ1-1

cdr3_aa: CASSSGSFYEQYF
cdr3_nt: TGCGCCAGCAGCTCCGGGAGTTTCTACGAGCAGTACTTC
clone_size: NA
d_call: NA
v_call: TRBV5-1
j_call: TRBJ2-7

cdr3_aa: CASSGGLSYLYEQYF
cdr3_nt: TGTGCCAGCAGTGGAGGGTTGAGTTACCTCTACGAGCAGTACTTC
clone_size: NA
d_call: NA
v_call: TRBV6-1
j_call: TRBJ2-7

cdr3_aa: CASSGTGDRTEAFF
cdr3_nt: TGTGCCAGCAGCGGGACTGGGGATAGGACTGAAGCTTTCTTT
clone_size: NA
d_call: NA
v_call: TRBV2
j_call: TRBJ1-1

cdr3_aa: CASRMPWNYEQYF
cdr3_nt: TGTGCCAGCAGGATGCCTTGGAACTACGAGCAGTACTTC
clone_size: NA
d_call: NA
v_call: TRBV11-2
j_call: TRBJ2-7

cdr3_aa: CAWSGDRVDEQYF
cdr3_nt: TGTGCCTGGAGTGGGGACAGGGTCGACGAGCAGTACTTC
clone_size: NA
d_call: TRBD1
v_call: TRBV30
j_call: TRBJ2-7

cdr3_aa: CASSLGSANTGELFF
cdr3_nt: TGCGCCAGCAGCTTAGGTTCAGCGAACACCGGGGAGCTGTTTTTT
clone_size: NA
d_call: NA
v_call: TRBV5-1
j_call: TRBJ2-2

cdr3_aa: CASSLGGSGELFF
cdr3_nt: TGCGCCAGCAGCTTAGGGGGCTCCGGGGAGCTGTTTTTT
clone_size: NA
d_call: TRBD1
v_call: TRBV5-1
j_call: TRBJ2-2

cdr3_aa: CASSAGARGYTF
cdr3_nt: TGTGCCAGTAGTGCAGGGGCGAGGGGCTACACCTTC
clone_size: NA
d_call: NA
v_call: TRBV19
j_call: TRBJ1-2

cdr3_aa: CASSTQKDTDTQYF
cdr3_nt: TGTGCCAGTAGTACCCAGAAAGACACAGATACGCAGTATTTT
clone_size: NA
d_call: NA
v_call: TRBV19
j_call: TRBJ2-3

cdr3_aa: CAWSAPRTPGGASHTQYF
cdr3_nt: TGTGCCTGGAGTGCACCGAGAACACCAGGGGGCGCAAGCCATACGCAGTATTTT
clone_size: once
d_call: TRBD1
v_call: TRBV30
j_call: TRBJ2-3

cdr3_aa: CASSLMKVANEKLFF
cdr3_nt: TGCGCCAGCAGCCTAATGAAAGTGGCTAATGAAAAACTGTTTTTT
clone_size: NA
d_call: NA
v_call: TRBV4-3
j_call: TRBJ1-4

cdr3_aa: CAIGRASGQPQHF
cdr3_nt: TGTGCCATCGGACGGGCCTCCGGTCAGCCCCAGCATTTT
clone_size: NA
d_call: NA
v_call: TRBV27
j_call: TRBJ1-5

cdr3_aa: CSAYREYGYTF
cdr3_nt: TGCAGTGCTTACAGGGAATATGGCTACACCTTC
clone_size: NA
d_call: NA
v_call: TRBV20-1
j_call: TRBJ1-2

cdr3_aa: CASSLVGGRSHEQYF
cdr3_nt: TGTGCCAGCAGCTTAGTTGGCGGGAGGTCCCACGAGCAGTACTTC
clone_size: NA
d_call: TRBD2
v_call: TRBV7-9
j_call: TRBJ2-7

cdr3_aa: CASSLKRDSRVNTEAFF
cdr3_nt: TGTGCCAGCAGCTTAAAAAGGGACAGTCGCGTGAACACTGAAGCTTTCTTT
clone_size: NA
d_call: TRBD1
v_call: TRBV11-3
j_call: TRBJ1-1

cdr3_aa: CASSYRNNQPQHF
cdr3_nt: TGTGCCAGCAGTTACAGGAACAATCAGCCCCAGCATTTT
clone_size: NA
d_call: NA
v_call: TRBV27
j_call: TRBJ1-5

cdr3_aa: CASSMGQGYNQPQHF
cdr3_nt: TGTGCCAGCAGTATGGGACAGGGGTACAATCAGCCCCAGCATTTT
clone_size: once
d_call: TRBD1
v_call: TRBV27
j_call: TRBJ1-5

cdr3_aa: CASSSWTSGSYEQYF
cdr3_nt: TGTGCCAGCAGTTCTTGGACTAGCGGGAGCTACGAGCAGTACTTC
clone_size: NA
d_call: TRBD2
v_call: TRBV27
j_call: TRBJ2-7

cdr3_aa: CASSQATGELFF
cdr3_nt: TGTGCCAGCAGCCAAGCCACCGGGGAGCTGTTTTTT
clone_size: NA
d_call: NA
v_call: TRBV9
j_call: TRBJ2-2

cdr3_aa: CAWSAGGTAYQETQYF
cdr3_nt: TGTGCCTGGAGTGCGGGTGGGACAGCGTACCAAGAGACCCAGTACTTC
clone_size: NA
d_call: TRBD1
v_call: TRBV30
j_call: TRBJ2-5

cdr3_aa: CAWSPQGLCTEAFF
cdr3_nt: TGTGCCTGGAGTCCCCAGGGATTGTGCACTGAAGCTTTCTTT
clone_size: NA
d_call: NA
v_call: TRBV30
j_call: TRBJ1-1

cdr3_aa: CASSLEGDSNYGYTF
cdr3_nt: TGTGCCAGCAGCTTAGAGGGGGATTCTAACTATGGCTACACCTTC
clone_size: NA
d_call: NA
v_call: TRBV7-3
j_call: TRBJ1-2

cdr3_aa: CASGTTKNTEAFF
cdr3_nt: TGTGCCAGCGGAACGACAAAGAACACTGAAGCTTTCTTT
clone_size: NA
d_call: NA
v_call: TRBV18
j_call: TRBJ1-1

cdr3_aa: CASSAGAGHSYEQYF
cdr3_nt: TGTGCCAGCAGCGCCGGAGCGGGACACTCCTACGAGCAGTACTTC
clone_size: NA
d_call: NA
v_call: TRBV9
j_call: TRBJ2-7

cdr3_aa: CASIGWATEAFF
cdr3_nt: TGTGCCAGCATTGGTTGGGCCACTGAAGCTTTCTTT
clone_size: NA
d_call: NA
v_call: TRBV25-1
j_call: TRBJ1-1

cdr3_aa: CASSRTSGSYEQYF
cdr3_nt: TGTGCCAGCAGTAGGACTAGCGGGAGTTACGAGCAGTACTTC
clone_size: NA
d_call: TRBD2
v_call: TRBV28
j_call: TRBJ2-7

cdr3_aa: CASSYDGTSSYNEQFF
cdr3_nt: TGTGCCAGCAGTTATGACGGGACTAGCTCCTACAATGAGCAGTTCTTC
clone_size: NA
d_call: TRBD2
v_call: TRBV6-5
j_call: TRBJ2-1

cdr3_aa: CASRVGSENTEAFF
cdr3_nt: TGTGCCAGCAGGGTCGGGAGCGAGAACACTGAAGCTTTCTTT
clone_size: NA
d_call: NA
v_call: TRBV2
j_call: TRBJ1-1

cdr3_aa: CASSFGGIDNTGELFF
cdr3_nt: TGCGCCAGCAGCTTCGGCGGGATCGATAACACCGGGGAGCTGTTTTTT
clone_size: NA
d_call: NA
v_call: TRBV5-1
j_call: TRBJ2-2

cdr3_aa: CAWRRARGYTF
cdr3_nt: TGTGCCTGGAGACGAGCGAGGGGCTACACCTTC
clone_size: NA
d_call: NA
v_call: TRBV30
j_call: TRBJ1-2

cdr3_aa: CAISGRDVNTEAFF
cdr3_nt: TGTGCCATCAGTGGCCGGGACGTGAACACTGAAGCTTTCTTT
clone_size: NA
d_call: NA
v_call: TRBV10-3
j_call: TRBJ1-1